Following are 27 T cell receptor beta chains from one sample sequenced in a study of Graves' ophthalmopathy and Graves' hyperthyroidism. TCR beta CDR3 amplification used RNA transcripts. HTBI primers primed a first-round RT-PCR, and a second-round multiplex PCR followed. TCRdb processed the multiplex PCR reads anew with MiXCR; each CDR3 protein has one entry. The sample has under 250,000 distinct CDR3 sequences, around a fifth seen once. The source material was peripheral blood. Receptor source: a woman aged 45-59 years with Graves' ophthalmopathy.

This rearrangement joins TRBV30 to TRBJ1-2; D possibly corresponds to TRBD1 (5 bases). There are 15 residues in the CDR3. Trimming stripped 4 bases from V and 4 bases from J, with 19 bases between. The V gene's germline CDR1 is GTSNPN and CDR2 SVGIG (reference sequence). CDR3 in amino acids: CAWIGPGLVGYGYTF. As DNA, the CDR3 is TGTGCCTGGATAGGCCCGGGACTAGTTGGCTATGGCTACACCTTC.

This clonotype was counted ten times or more. V and J are TRBV5-6 and TRBJ2-7; 8 bases line up with TRBD2. Germline CDR1 is SGHDT and CDR2 is YYEEEE. This CDR3 is built from 15 residues. V lost 1 base, J lost 3 bases, and 6 bases stayed unmatched. Written as DNA, the CDR3 is TGTGCCAGCAGCTTGAAGGGACTAGGGGACTACGAGCAGTACTTC. Translation gives CASSLKGLGDYEQYF. Based on the CDR3 plus reference TRBV5-6 and TRBJ2-7, the full variable domain is DAGVTQSPTHLIKTRGQQVTLRCSPKSGHDTVSWYQQALGQGPQFIFQYYEEEERQRGNFPDRFSGHQFPNYSSELNVNALLLGDSALYLCASSLKGLGDYEQYFGPGTRLTVT.

This clonotype showed up many times. The chain joins TRBV15 to TRBJ1-5; D gene unclear. Looked up from germline, CDR1 is LNHNV and CDR2 is YYDKDF (reference sequence). The V and J ends lost 8 bases and 0 bases respectively, with 14 bases between them. CDR3 length: 15 amino acids. The CDR3 here is CATQNSPYSNQPQHF. For the CDR3, the DNA is TGTGCCACCCAAAACAGCCCCTATAGCAATCAGCCCCAGCATTTT.

This clonotype was picked up many times. The rearrangement links TRBV28 to TRBJ2-7; weak D call: TRBD2 (6 bases). CDR3 length: 15 residues. With 2 bases removed from V and 7 bases from J, the gap between germline ends came to 18 bases. Germline CDR1 reads MDHEN; CDR2 reads SYDVKM. CDR3 nucleotide sequence: TGTGCCAGCAGTTTACCCCCCTCAGCGGGCGGTGAGCAGTACTTC. This encodes CASSLPPSAGGEQYF. The whole variable domain, filled in from reference TRBV28 and TRBJ2-7, reads DVKVTQSSRYLVKRTGEKVFLECVQDMDHENMFWYRQDPGLGLRLIYFSYDVKMKEKGDIPEGYSVSREKKERFSLILESASTNQTSMYLCASSLPPSAGGEQYFGPGTRLTVT.

J is TRBJ2-5 and V is TRBV29-1; the match to TRBD2 covers 7 bases. The germline CDR1 and CDR2 sequences are SQVTM and ANQGSEA. This CDR3 is built from 15 residues. Trimming took 6 bases from V and 2 from J; bases not matched to a gene: 12. The CDR3 DNA is TGCAGCGTGAGACTAGCTGGCGATGAACAAGAGACCCAGTACTTC. This sequence encodes CSVRLAGDEQETQYF.

This clonotype was observed a few times. An end of the junction does not agree with germline; a read error may underlie this. In DNA form, the CDR3 reads TGTGCCAGCAGCCAGTCCAGCGGGAGCATGGAGACCCGGTACTTC. Translation: CASSQSSGSMETRYF. The chain has TRBV3-1 and TRBJ2-5; 8 bases align to TRBD2. There are 15 residues in the CDR3. CDR1 LGHDT and CDR2 YNNKEL come from the germline V gene (reference sequence).

This clonotype was detected ten times or more. The CDR3 protein is CATLNTWKLPRKNIQYF. In DNA form, the CDR3 reads TGTGCCACCTTAAATACCTGGAAGCTGCCGCGCAAAAACATTCAGTACTTC. V and J are TRBV7-3 and TRBJ2-4; D gene ambiguous. The CDR3 has 17 amino acids. Germline-derived CDR1 and CDR2 are SGHTA and FQGTGA. The ends were cut back, 10 bases at V and 3 bases at J, with 25 bases in the middle.

This clonotype was observed at least ten times. The genes are TRBV12-5 and TRBJ2-2, with 11 bases that match TRBD2. The CDR3 covers 16 residues. Looked up from germline, CDR1 is LGHNT and CDR2 is FRNRAP. Germline trimming cut 1 base from V and 7 bases from J; bases unmatched to any gene: 5. For the CDR3, the DNA is TGTGCTAGTGGTTTGGCAACGGGACTAGCGGTCGGGGAGCTGTTTTTT. It translates to CASGLATGLAVGELFF.

With respect to this clonotype: This clone may be a read error of a much larger clone one base away. This sequence joins TRBV20-1 and TRBJ1-1; tentative D call: TRBD1 (6 bases). The CDR3 contains 13 residues. CDR1 and CDR2 (germline): DFQATT, SNEGSKA (reference sequence). The CDR3, as DNA: TGCAGTGCTACGATCCCCGGGGGCACTGGAGCTTTCTTT. Translating gives CSATIPGGTGAFF.

This clonotype was seen ten or more times. The V gene is TRBV2, the J gene TRBJ2-3; perhaps TRBD1 as D (6 bases). Germline V lookup: CDR1 SNHLY, CDR2 FYNNEI. CDR3 size: 14 residues. V was clipped by 6 bases and J by 5 bases, with 15 bases between them. As DNA, the CDR3 is TGTGCCAGCAGGGGACACTCCGCGGGAGATACGCAGTATTTT. Translation gives CASRGHSAGDTQYF.

This clonotype was recorded many times. The chain combines TRBV30 with TRBJ2-6; D unresolved. Germline V gives CDR1 GTSNPN, CDR2 SVGIG (reference sequence). The length of the CDR3 is 14 residues. V gave up 2 bases and J gave up 2 bases, with 7 bases separating them. CDR3 nucleotides: TGTGCCTGGAGTAAGCAGGCTGGGGCCAACGTCCTGACTTTC. Its protein product is CAWSKQAGANVLTF. Full variable domain (missing parts from reference TRBV30 and TRBJ2-6): SQTIHQWPATLVQPVGSPLSLECTVEGTSNPNLYWYRQAAGRGLQLLFYSVGIGQISSEVPQNLSASRPQDRQFILSSKKLLLSDSGFYLCAWSKQAGANVLTFGAGSRLTVL.

This CDR3 reads CSARDLRARLAGANYEQYF. CDR3 coding DNA: TGCAGTGCTAGAGATTTGAGGGCCCGACTAGCGGGAGCAAACTACGAGCAGTACTTC. This sequence joins TRBV20-1 and TRBJ2-7; 12 nucleotides align to TRBD2. This CDR3 is built from 19 residues. J lost 3 bases, V lost 0 bases, and 15 bases had no gene match. Per germline, CDR1 DFQATT and CDR2 SNEGSKA (reference sequence).

CDR3 region: CAISGSGMNTEAFF. The CDR3 nucleotides are TGTGCCATCAGTGGCTCAGGGATGAACACTGAAGCTTTCTTT. The rearrangement links TRBV10-3 to TRBJ1-1, with D possibly being TRBD1 (5 bases). The CDR3 is 14 amino acids. The V and J ends lost 4 bases and 0 bases respectively, with 9 bases between them. Per germline, CDR1 ENHRY and CDR2 SYGVKD.

This clonotype was recorded once. This sequence joins TRBV30 and TRBJ2-7, with D unclear. This CDR3 contains 11 residues. V was trimmed by 2 bases and J by 3 bases, leaving 5 bases between them. Germline values: CDR1 GTSNPN, CDR2 SVGIG (reference sequence). The CDR3 coding sequence is TGTGCCTGGAGTTACAACTACGAGCAGTACTTC. Amino acids: CAWSYNYEQYF.

In the case of this clonotype: The junction and the germline gene differ at one end; a read error may be behind it. The rearrangement uses TRBV27 and TRBJ1-2; perhaps TRBD1 as D (5 bases). The CDR3 extends over 15 amino acids. Germline CDR1 MNHEY, CDR2 SMNVEV (reference sequence). In DNA form, the CDR3 reads TGTGCCAGCAGTTCCGGGAGAGGGGCGGGGAATGGCTACATCTTC. Translation gives CASSSGRGAGNGYIF.

There are many counts of this clonotype. At one of its ends the junction is not consistent with the germline gene, which may arise from a read error. V usage is TRBV18 and J usage is TRBJ1-1; possibly TRBD1 for D (5 bases). The CDR3 contains 14 residues. Germline CDR1 is KGHSH and CDR2 is LQKENI. CDR3 protein: CASSPPGGSTEAFF. The CDR3 DNA follows: TGTGCCAGCTCGCCACCGGGGGGGAGCACTGAAGCTTTCTTT. Supplemented by reference TRBV18 and TRBJ1-1, the full variable domain reads NAGVMQNPRHLVRRRGQEARLRCSPMKGHSHVYWYRQLPEEGLKFMVYLQKENIIDESGMPKERFSAEFPKEGPSILRIQQVVRGDSAAYFCASSPPGGSTEAFFGQGTRLTVV.

At least ten counts were recorded for this clonotype. J is TRBJ1-1 and V is TRBV20-1, with a possible D match to TRBD1 (5 bases). Germline CDR1 DFQATT, CDR2 SNEGSKA (reference sequence). The CDR3 extends over 12 amino acids. The V gene lost 3 bases and the J gene lost 8 bases, with 13 bases spanning the gap. The CDR3 region is CSASGTFGEAFF. The CDR3 bases are TGCAGTGCTAGTGGGACCTTCGGCGAAGCTTTCTTT.

In its sample, this clonotype was seen many times. The chain combines TRBV7-2 with TRBJ1-1; D not resolved. Looked up from germline, CDR1 is SGHTA and CDR2 is FQGNSA. Trimming left V 7 bases short and J 8 bases short, with 17 bases between. The CDR3 runs to 13 residues. The CDR3, as DNA: TGTGCCAGCACCAACCAACGAGGACGGGAAGCTTTCTTT. Protein product: CASTNQRGREAFF.

In this sample, this clonotype turned up many times. The chain employs TRBV2 and TRBJ1-3; 9 bases agree with TRBD1. V lost 7 bases, J lost 2 bases, and 12 bases stayed unmatched. The CDR3 loop spans 17 amino acids. CDR1 is SNHLY and CDR2 is FYNNEI in the germline V gene. DNA for the CDR3: TGTGCCAGCAATAGAAACAGGGGGCTTAATACTGGAAACACCATATATTTT. It is translated as CASNRNRGLNTGNTIYF.

Ten or more counts support this clonotype. This chain joins TRBV6-1 and TRBJ1-2; 9 nucleotides agree with TRBD1. CDR3 length: 13 residues. Trimming at V came to 5 bases and at J to 8 bases, leaving 6 bases not matched to a gene. CDR1 is MNHNS, CDR2 SASEGT, per germline. The CDR3 sequence is CASSLRQGDGYTF. For the CDR3, the DNA is TGTGCCAGCAGTCTGAGACAGGGGGACGGCTACACCTTC.

Many counts were recorded for this clonotype. The gene calls are TRBV20-1 and TRBJ1-2, with D maybe TRBD1 (5 bases). From germline, CDR1 is DFQATT and CDR2 SNEGSKA (reference sequence). This CDR3 is 13 amino acids long. V was clipped by 3 bases and J by 0 bases, with 8 bases between them. In DNA form, the CDR3 reads TGCAGTGCTAGTGGGGGAACTAACTATGGCTACACCTTC. Protein sequence: CSASGGTNYGYTF.

This clonotype was seen only a few times. CDR3 amino acids: CASGISGTQYF. The DNA for the CDR3 is TGTGCCAGCGGAATCTCCGGGACCCAGTACTTC. The chain employs TRBV27 and TRBJ2-5; D is unresolved. V was cut by 8 bases and J by 7 bases, with 11 bases left in between. This CDR3 has 11 residues. Germline V lookup: CDR1 MNHEY, CDR2 SMNVEV (reference sequence).

This clonotype was seen repeatedly, ten times or more. The J gene is TRBJ2-2, the V gene TRBV6-1; D gene unclear. Germline CDR1 MNHNS, CDR2 SASEGT. Trimming shortened V by 7 bases and J by 4 bases, and 16 bases separated the two germline ends. The CDR3 has 15 amino acids. The DNA for the CDR3 is TGTGCCAGCAAGGAGTATTGGACCGCCACCGGGGAGCTGTTTTTT. Its protein is CASKEYWTATGELFF.

This clonotype was observed a handful of times. The chain combines TRBV18 with TRBJ1-3; TRBD1 is a possible D gene (5 bases). Germline values: CDR1 KGHSH, CDR2 LQKENI. This CDR3 is built from 18 residues. Between the trimmed V and J ends, which lost 3 bases and 0 bases, there was a span of 18 bases. CDR3 in DNA: TGTGCCAGCTCACCTAACAAAGCGGGGCATTCCTCTGGAAACACCATATATTTT. Amino acids: CASSPNKAGHSSGNTIYF. Based on the CDR3 plus reference TRBV18 and TRBJ1-3, the full variable domain is NAGVMQNPRHLVRRRGQEARLRCSPMKGHSHVYWYRQLPEEGLKFMVYLQKENIIDESGMPKERFSAEFPKEGPSILRIQQVVRGDSAAYFCASSPNKAGHSSGNTIYFGEGSWLTVV.

The V and J genes are TRBV6-5 and TRBJ1-1, with D tentatively TRBD1 (6 bases). CDR1 MNHEY and CDR2 SVGAGI come from the germline V gene. The length of the CDR3 is 14 residues. Trimming removed 4 bases from V and 1 base from J, with 10 bases in between. The CDR3 reads CASSFGQTNTEAFF. CDR3 in DNA: TGTGCCAGCAGTTTCGGACAGACGAACACTGAAGCTTTCTTT.

Ten or more counts support this clonotype. Here the CDR3 DNA reads TGTGCCACCAGTGACTCGGGCCAGGAAGGGCTCATGGGCTACACCTTC. This gives the protein CATSDSGQEGLMGYTF. The chain joins TRBV24-1 to TRBJ1-2; D unresolved. The CDR3 sequence is 16 residues long. The ends were cut back, 4 bases at V and 8 bases at J, with 22 bases in the middle. In germline, CDR1 is KGHDR, CDR2 SFDVKD.

This rearrangement joins TRBV4-1 to TRBJ1-2; tentatively, D is TRBD1 (6 bases). V dropped 1 base and J dropped 7 bases, with 13 bases sitting between them. Germline loops: CDR1 MGHRA, CDR2 YSYEKL. CDR3 size: 14 residues. DNA of the CDR3: TGCGCCAGCAGCCAAGCGTCTAAGGGGGGTGGCTACACCTTC. This codes for CASSQASKGGGYTF.